This TCR beta chain was found in a study of T cell responses to AZD1222 COVID-19 vaccine. General study results and limits: Spike-specific TCR breadth and depth were elevated following two AZD1222 doses. Donors in the cohort were predominantly white British and more often female, and clonal diversity was possibly underestimated.

Turning to this clone: No antigen is known for it. Other DNA sequences within the sample encode an identical CDR3.

Germline CDR1 is MNHNS and CDR2 is SASEGT. CDR3 length: 13 residues. The V and J ends lost 1 base and 0 bases respectively, with 1 base between them. Generated by immunoSEQ multiplex PCR, the TCRdb table keeps only in-frame clones and is missing some. The table shows 100,000 to 150,000 clones, with 80% to 90% occurring only once. This sequence joins TRBV6-1 and TRBJ1-5; D remains unclear. This TCR derives from an adult in good health. This sample comprised peripheral blood, obtained on day 0 of AZD1222 vaccination. CDR3 coding DNA: TGTGCCAGCAGTGAAGTTAGCAATCAGCCCCAGCATTTT. It translates to CASSEVSNQPQHF.